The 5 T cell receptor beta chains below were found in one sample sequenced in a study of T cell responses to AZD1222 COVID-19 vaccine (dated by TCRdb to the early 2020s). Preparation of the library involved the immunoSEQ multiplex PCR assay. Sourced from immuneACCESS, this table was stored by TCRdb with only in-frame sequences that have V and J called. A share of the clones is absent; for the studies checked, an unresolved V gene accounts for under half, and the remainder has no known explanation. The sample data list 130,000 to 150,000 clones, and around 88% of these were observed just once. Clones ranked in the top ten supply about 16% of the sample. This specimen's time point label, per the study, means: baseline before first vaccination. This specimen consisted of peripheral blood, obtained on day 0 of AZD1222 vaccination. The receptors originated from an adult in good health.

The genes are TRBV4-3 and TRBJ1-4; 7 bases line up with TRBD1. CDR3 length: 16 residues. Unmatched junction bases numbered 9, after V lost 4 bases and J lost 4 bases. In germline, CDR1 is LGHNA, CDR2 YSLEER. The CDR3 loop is CASSPSLTGYNEKLFF. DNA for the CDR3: TGCGCCAGCAGCCCTAGCCTGACAGGGTATAATGAAAAACTGTTTTTT.

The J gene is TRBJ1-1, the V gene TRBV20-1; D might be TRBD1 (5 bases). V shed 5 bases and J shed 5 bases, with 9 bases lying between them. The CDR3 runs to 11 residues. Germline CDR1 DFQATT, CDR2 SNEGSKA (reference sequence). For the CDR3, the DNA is TGCAGTGCTCCAGGGAATACTGAAGCTTTCTTT. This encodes CSAPGNTEAFF.

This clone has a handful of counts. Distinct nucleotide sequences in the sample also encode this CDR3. DNA of the CDR3: TGTGCCAGCAGCGGCGGACAGGGCCGCACCGGGGAGCTGTTTTTT. Translating gives CASSGGQGRTGELFF. V and J are TRBV9 and TRBJ2-2, with 8 bases identical to TRBD1. J gave up 4 bases and V 3 bases, and 5 bases lay outside the gene matches. The CDR3 is made up of 15 amino acids. CDR1 and CDR2 from the germline V gene are SGDLS and YYNGEE.

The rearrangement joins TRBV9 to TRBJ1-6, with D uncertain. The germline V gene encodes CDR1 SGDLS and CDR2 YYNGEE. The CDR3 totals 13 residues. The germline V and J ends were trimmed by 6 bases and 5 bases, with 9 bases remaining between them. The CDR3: CASNIGDNSPLHF. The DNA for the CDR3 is TGTGCCAGCAACATCGGAGATAATTCACCCCTCCACTTT.

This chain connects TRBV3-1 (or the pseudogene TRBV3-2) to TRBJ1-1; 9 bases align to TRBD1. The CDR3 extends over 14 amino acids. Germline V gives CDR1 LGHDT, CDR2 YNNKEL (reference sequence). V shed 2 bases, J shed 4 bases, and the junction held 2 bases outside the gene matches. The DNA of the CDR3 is TGTGCCAGCAGCCAATTGACAGGGGGCACTGAAGCTTTCTTT. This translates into CASSQLTGGTEAFF.